These 17 T cell receptor beta chains came from one sample sequenced in a study of blood T cell repertoires in COVID-19. Generated by immunoSEQ multiplex PCR, the TCRdb table keeps only in-frame clones and is missing some. Of 200,000 to 250,000 clones in the sample, roughly 84% were seen once. Source material: peripheral blood. The source is a man aged 35 to 55 with acute or convalescent COVID-19.

In this sample, this clone turned up once. The CDR3 is CASSPGGAGETQYF. In DNA form, the CDR3 reads TGTGCCAGCAGCCCCGGGGGGGCCGGGGAGACCCAGTACTTC. The chain recombines TRBV11-2 with TRBJ2-5, with 8 bases fitting TRBD2. The CDR3 contains 14 residues. Germline assignment: CDR1 SGHAT and CDR2 FQNNGV. V gave up 5 bases and J gave up 5 bases; unmatched junction bases: 7.

The rearrangement links TRBV6-1 to TRBJ2-7; tentatively, D is TRBD2 (5 bases). Germline loops: CDR1 MNHNS, CDR2 SASEGT. The CDR3 is 14 amino acids. V dropped 3 bases and J dropped 0 bases, with 9 bases sitting between them. The CDR3 nucleotides are TGTGCCAGCAGTGATTGGGGAGACTCCTACGAGCAGTACTTC. Translation: CASSDWGDSYEQYF.

In DNA form, the CDR3 reads TGTGCCACCCTGATCTTGACAGAGAAAGAGACCCAGTACTTC. Translation: CATLILTEKETQYF. The chain uses TRBV24-1 and TRBJ2-5; TRBD1 is a possible D gene (5 bases). This CDR3 contains 14 residues. Trimming stripped 9 bases from V and 3 bases from J, with 16 bases between. CDR1 and CDR2 from the germline V gene are KGHDR and SFDVKD.

V usage is TRBV25-1 and J usage is TRBJ1-1; D ambiguous. The CDR3 is 15 amino acids. Deletions cut 0 bases from V and 1 base from J, with 9 bases between. Germline V CDR1 and CDR2: MGHDK, SYGVNS. The CDR3 region has the DNA TGTGCCAGCAGTGAATATCCCCCAGGGAACACTGAAGCTTTCTTT. This gives the protein CASSEYPPGNTEAFF. The variable domain in full, completed from reference TRBV25-1 and TRBJ1-1, reads EADIYQTPRYLVIGTGKKITLECSQTMGHDKMYWYQQDPGMELHLIHYSYGVNSTEKGDLSSESTVSRIRTEHFPLTLESARPSHTSQYLCASSEYPPGNTEAFFGQGTRLTVV.

The gene calls are TRBV6-5 and TRBJ1-1; D not certain. The V end was cut by 4 bases, the J end by 1 base, with 7 bases between. Germline CDR1 MNHEY, CDR2 SVGAGI. The CDR3 extends over 13 amino acids. The CDR3 reads CASSFRKNTEAFF. CDR3 in DNA: TGTGCCAGCAGTTTTAGAAAGAACACTGAAGCTTTCTTT.

V and J are TRBV3-1 (or the pseudogene TRBV3-2) and TRBJ2-7; 9 bases map to TRBD2. Germline trimming cut 4 bases from V and 0 bases from J; bases unmatched to any gene: 4. CDR1 and CDR2 (germline): LGHDT, YNNKEL (reference sequence). This CDR3 contains 15 residues. The DNA for the CDR3 is TGTGCCAGCAGCCGTAGCGGGGGCAGCTCCTACGAGCAGTACTTC. The encoded protein is CASSRSGGSSYEQYF.

This chain links TRBV7-3 with TRBJ2-1; no clear D. The germline V gene encodes CDR1 SGHTA and CDR2 FQGTGA. The CDR3 loop spans 13 amino acids. Trimming pared 5 bases from V and 2 bases from J, leaving 7 bases between. The CDR3: CASSTTPYNEQFF. The DNA of the CDR3 is TGTGCCAGCAGCACTACTCCCTACAATGAGCAGTTCTTC. Full variable domain (remainder filled in from reference TRBV7-3 and TRBJ2-1): GAGVSQTPSNKVTEKGKYVELRCDPISGHTALYWYRQSLGQGPEFLIYFQGTGAADDSGLPNDRFFAVRPEGSVSTLKIQRTERGDSAVYLCASSTTPYNEQFFGPGTRLTVL.

V is TRBV19 and J is TRBJ1-6; a possible D gene is TRBD1 (5 bases). V was clipped by 3 bases and J by 9 bases, with 18 bases between them. Germline loops: CDR1 LNHDA, CDR2 SQIVND (reference sequence). This CDR3 spans 16 amino acids. The CDR3 region has the DNA TGTGCCAGTAGTATTTCAGGGTTTGCAGGGATTTCACCCCTCCACTTT. It encodes CASSISGFAGISPLHF. Full variable domain (rest looked up from reference TRBV19 and TRBJ1-6): DGGITQSPKYLFRKEGQNVTLSCEQNLNHDAMYWYRQDPGQGLRLIYYSQIVNDFQKGDIAEGYSVSREKKESFPLTVTSAQKNPTAFYLCASSISGFAGISPLHFGNGTRLTVT.

The rearrangement links TRBV6-6 to TRBJ1-1; D gene ambiguous. The CDR3 runs to 14 residues. Germline V gene data show CDR1 as MNHNY and CDR2 as SVGAGI (reference sequence). V dropped 7 bases and J dropped 0 bases, with 12 bases sitting between them. CDR3 loop: CASTPTPVNTEAFF. In DNA form, the CDR3 reads TGTGCCAGCACTCCAACCCCGGTGAACACTGAAGCTTTCTTT.

The V gene is TRBV6-5, the J gene TRBJ2-5; TRBD1 matches 8 bases. The CDR3 has 16 residues. The ends lost 0 bases at V and 5 bases at J; junction bases unmatched: 8. Germline V lookup: CDR1 MNHEY, CDR2 SVGAGI. The DNA of the CDR3 is TGTGCCAGCAGTTACTCGAAAACGGACAGGGTGGAGACCCAGTACTTC. Translation gives CASSYSKTDRVETQYF.

The CDR3 here is CASTYSAGGTYEQYF. The CDR3 DNA is TGTGCCAGCACATATAGCGCCGGCGGCACCTACGAGCAGTACTTC. The chain employs TRBV3-1 (or the pseudogene TRBV3-2) and TRBJ2-7, with D perhaps matching TRBD2 (5 bases). The length of the CDR3 is 15 residues. Trimming took off 7 bases at V and 2 bases at J, with 18 bases between the two ends. CDR1 and CDR2 (germline): LGHDT, YNNKEL (reference sequence).

The chain couples TRBV7-3 to TRBJ2-3; 9 nucleotides match TRBD1. Germline V gene lookup returns CDR1 SGHTA and CDR2 FQGTGA. CDR3 length equals 14 residues. The J segment lost 5 bases and the V segment lost 5 bases, leaving 5 bases of the junction unmatched. The CDR3 is CASSQWTGEDTQYF. CDR3 coding DNA: TGTGCCAGCAGCCAATGGACAGGGGAAGATACGCAGTATTTT.

The gene calls are TRBV5-3 and TRBJ2-3, with 11 positions matching TRBD2. TRBV5-3 carries the ORF label, with uncertain function. The J segment lost 3 bases and the V segment lost 5 bases, leaving 8 bases of the junction unmatched. This CDR3 has 16 residues. The CDR3 here is CARSLFLAGGTDTQYF. The CDR3 bases are TGTGCCAGAAGTCTGTTTCTAGCGGGGGGTACAGATACGCAGTATTTT.

The chain employs TRBV7-9 and TRBJ1-1; no reliable D call. This CDR3 is built from 14 residues. Germline V lookup: CDR1 SEHNR, CDR2 FQNEAQ (reference sequence). Trimming removed 7 bases at V and 3 bases at J, with 15 bases between. CDR3 sequence: CASTYPGWDTEAFF. The CDR3 DNA reads TGTGCCAGCACCTACCCGGGGTGGGACACTGAAGCTTTCTTT.

Points on this clone: Other DNA sequences within the sample encode an identical CDR3. The chain has TRBV6-2 or TRBV6-3 and TRBJ1-2; D unresolved. V shed 6 bases and J shed 2 bases, with 10 bases lying between them. This CDR3 has 13 amino acids. Germline CDR1 and CDR2: MNHEY and SVGEGT. The CDR3 DNA follows: TGTGCCAGCAGCTTCGGAGGGAACTATGGCTACACCTTC. Amino acids: CASSFGGNYGYTF.

This clone is a singleton in its sample. The J gene is TRBJ1-1, the V gene TRBV29-1; TRBD1 matches at 10 bases. This CDR3 has 15 residues. V trimming: 5 bases; J trimming: 11 bases; junction bases outside the gene matches: 17. Germline CDR1 and CDR2: SQVTM and ANQGSEA. The CDR3 protein is CSVHIPGQGGLFAFF. CDR3 in DNA: TGCAGCGTTCACATCCCTGGACAGGGGGGATTGTTTGCTTTCTTT.

This chain connects TRBV18 to TRBJ1-1; a weak D match, TRBD1 (6 bases). Germline V lookup: CDR1 KGHSH, CDR2 LQKENI. This CDR3 contains 14 residues. V dropped 2 bases and J dropped 1 base, with 8 bases sitting between them. CDR3 nucleotide sequence: TGTGCCAGCTCACCAAGGGACACGAACACTGAAGCTTTCTTT. Translated: CASSPRDTNTEAFF.